One sample yielded the 11 T cell receptor beta chains listed below, sequenced in a study of T cells in Graves' hyperthyroidism and ophthalmopathy. The TCR beta CDR3 regions underwent amplification using RNA transcripts as the source. Initially, a first-round RT-PCR of the TCR CDR3 employed the HTBI primer set. TCRdb processed the multiplex PCR reads anew with MiXCR; each CDR3 protein has one entry. This table has 600,000 to 750,000 distinct CDR3 sequences, 15% to 20% appearing once. Specimen: blood. Every receptor here comes from a man in his forties or fifties with Graves' hyperthyroidism.

This chain uses TRBV6-1 with TRBJ2-3, with D perhaps matching TRBD1 (6 bases). The CDR3 is 19 residues long. Germline V gives CDR1 MNHNS, CDR2 SASEGT. Trimming removed 3 bases from V and 4 bases from J, with 26 bases in between. CDR3 in DNA: TGTGCCAGCAGTGAGGTTACAGGGAATGGTTTGAGGTCCGCAGATACGCAGTATTTT. This codes for CASSEVTGNGLRSADTQYF.

This clonotype was detected many times. The V gene is TRBV28, the J gene TRBJ2-7, with unresolved D. From germline, CDR1 is MDHEN and CDR2 SYDVKM. Trimming left V 1 base short and J 0 bases short, with 7 bases between. The CDR3 extends over 14 amino acids. CDR3 DNA sequence: TGTGCCAGCAGTTTATACTCTTTCTCCTACGAGCAGTACTTC. Its protein product is CASSLYSFSYEQYF.

J is TRBJ2-3 and V is TRBV27; 7 bases are shared with TRBD2. Per the germline V gene, CDR1 is MNHEY and CDR2 is SMNVEV (reference sequence). V was clipped by 1 base and J by 0 bases; unmatched bases: 7. The CDR3 extends over 17 amino acids. CDR3: CASSLFPSGQSTDTQYF. The CDR3 bases are TGTGCCAGCAGTTTATTTCCTAGCGGCCAGAGCACAGATACGCAGTATTTT.

This clonotype was seen at least ten times. The CDR3 region is CASSPTVGLDTQYF. CDR3 coding DNA: TGTGCCAGCTCACCTACTGTGGGGCTGGATACGCAGTATTTT. The rearrangement uses TRBV18 and TRBJ2-3, with TRBD1 as a possible D gene (5 bases). With 3 bases removed from V and 6 bases from J, the gap between germline ends came to 13 bases. Per the germline V gene, CDR1 is KGHSH and CDR2 is LQKENI. The length of the CDR3 is 14 residues. Based on the CDR3 plus reference TRBV18 and TRBJ2-3, the full variable domain is NAGVMQNPRHLVRRRGQEARLRCSPMKGHSHVYWYRQLPEEGLKFMVYLQKENIIDESGMPKERFSAEFPKEGPSILRIQQVVRGDSAAYFCASSPTVGLDTQYFGPGTRLTVL.

This clonotype has only a few counts. This chain links TRBV6-5 with TRBJ2-1; D is ambiguous. CDR3 length equals 17 residues. V gave up 2 bases and J gave up 0 bases, with 14 bases separating them. Germline-derived CDR1 and CDR2 are MNHEY and SVGAGI. The CDR3 reads CASSYKGRRSSYNEQFF. The CDR3 bases are TGTGCCAGCAGTTACAAAGGACGGCGGAGCTCCTACAATGAGCAGTTCTTC.

The CDR3 region is CASSPPSSGNEQFF. Here the CDR3 DNA reads TGTGCCAGCTCACCACCGTCTAGCGGAAATGAGCAGTTCTTC. V is TRBV18 and J is TRBJ2-1; 7 nucleotides agree with TRBD2. Germline V gene data show CDR1 as KGHSH and CDR2 as LQKENI. CDR3 length: 14 residues. J was trimmed by 7 bases and V by 0 bases; bases with no gene match: 3.

This clonotype was found many times. The chain uses TRBV27 and TRBJ2-1, with D hard to call. V shed 4 bases and J shed 4 bases, with 11 bases lying between them. CDR3 length: 14 amino acids. Germline V CDR1 and CDR2: MNHEY, SMNVEV (reference sequence). The CDR3 coding sequence is TGTGCCAGCAGTTCTGCCTACAAATACAATGAGCAGTTCTTC. Protein sequence: CASSSAYKYNEQFF.

This clonotype was counted many times. This sequence joins TRBV6-1 and TRBJ2-2; no firm D call. V dropped 3 bases and J dropped 1 base, with 9 bases sitting between them. CDR1 MNHNS and CDR2 SASEGT come from the germline V gene. This CDR3 has 15 amino acids. CDR3 sequence: CASSDRTENTGELFF. The CDR3 bases are TGTGCCAGCAGTGATCGGACGGAGAACACCGGGGAGCTGTTTTTT.

In its sample, this clonotype was seen many times. The chain uses TRBV12-3 or TRBV12-4 and TRBJ2-5; TRBD1 matches at 7 bases. The ends lost 4 bases at V and 5 bases at J; junction bases unmatched: 7. This CDR3 has 14 residues. In nucleotides, the CDR3 is TGTGCCAGCAGTTCGGTAGGGGGCGGGGAGACCCAGTACTTC. It translates to CASSSVGGGETQYF.

This clonotype was recorded a few times. CDR3 DNA: TGTGCCAGCAGTCAGCCGGGACAAAGCAATCAGCCCCAGCATTTT. Protein sequence: CASSQPGQSNQPQHF. The chain joins TRBV6-2 or TRBV6-3 to TRBJ1-5, with D maybe TRBD1 (6 bases). Between the trimmed V and J ends, which lost 5 bases and 1 base, there was a span of 12 bases. Germline-derived CDR1 and CDR2 are MNHEY and SVGEGT. The CDR3 covers 15 residues.

This clonotype was found a few times. The chain couples TRBV19 to TRBJ2-1; 12 positions agree with TRBD2. This CDR3 region has 14 residues. CDR1 LNHDA and CDR2 SQIVND come from the germline V gene (reference sequence). The ends lost 7 bases at V and 10 bases at J; junction bases unmatched: 8. The CDR3 is CASTGTSGLREQFF. For the CDR3, the DNA is TGTGCCAGTACCGGGACTAGCGGGCTTAGGGAGCAGTTCTTC. Full variable domain (remainder filled in from reference TRBV19 and TRBJ2-1): DGGITQSPKYLFRKEGQNVTLSCEQNLNHDAMYWYRQDPGQGLRLIYYSQIVNDFQKGDIAEGYSVSREKKESFPLTVTSAQKNPTAFYLCASTGTSGLREQFFGPGTRLTVL.